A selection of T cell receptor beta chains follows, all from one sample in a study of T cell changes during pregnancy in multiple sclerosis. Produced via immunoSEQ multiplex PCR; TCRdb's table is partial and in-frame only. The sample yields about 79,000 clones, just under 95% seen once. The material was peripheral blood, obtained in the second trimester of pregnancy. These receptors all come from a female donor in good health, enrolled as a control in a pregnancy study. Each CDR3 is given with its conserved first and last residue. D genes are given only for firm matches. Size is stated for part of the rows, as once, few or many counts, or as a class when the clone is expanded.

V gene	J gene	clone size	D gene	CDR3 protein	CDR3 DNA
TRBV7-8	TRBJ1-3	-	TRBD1	CASSKDRGRRSGNTIYF	TGTGCCAGCAGCAAGGACAGGGGGCGCCGCTCTGGAAACACCATATATTTT
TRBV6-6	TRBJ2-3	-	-	CASSFRGITDTQYF	TGTGCCAGCAGTTTCAGGGGAATCACAGATACGCAGTATTTT
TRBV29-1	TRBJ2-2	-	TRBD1	CSVVEDRGMVRAGDGELFF	TGCAGCGTTGTAGAGGACAGGGGGATGGTTCGGGCCGGGGATGGGGAGCTGTTTTTT
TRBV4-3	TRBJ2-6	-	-	CASSQGTAPISGANVLTF	TGCGCCAGCAGCCAAGGGACAGCCCCCATCTCTGGGGCCAACGTCCTGACTTTC
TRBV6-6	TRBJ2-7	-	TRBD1	CASGDRAGQYF	TGTGCCAGCGGTGACAGGGCTGGGCAGTACTTC
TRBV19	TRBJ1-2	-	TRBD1	CASRDDRTGSNYGYTF	TGTGCCAGCAGGGATGATCGGACAGGGTCTAACTATGGCTACACCTTC
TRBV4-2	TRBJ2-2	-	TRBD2	CASSQATRGILGELFF	TGTGCCAGCAGCCAAGCAACGCGGGGGATACTCGGGGAGCTGTTTTTT
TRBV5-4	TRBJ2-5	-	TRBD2	CASSSGLAGARQETQYF	TGTGCCAGCAGCTCGGGACTAGCGGGGGCCCGCCAAGAGACCCAGTACTTC
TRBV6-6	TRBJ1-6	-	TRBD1	CASSLTGDSPLHF	TGTGCCAGCAGTTTGACAGGGGATTCACCCCTCCACTTT
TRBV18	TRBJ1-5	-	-	CASSPSAQVDNQPQHF	TGTGCCAGCTCACCATCAGCCCAGGTCGACAATCAGCCCCAGCATTTT
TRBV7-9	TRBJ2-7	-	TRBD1	CASSSSGTGDPYEQYF	TGTGCCAGCAGCTCTTCCGGGACAGGGGATCCCTACGAGCAGTACTTC
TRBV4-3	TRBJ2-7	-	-	CASSQDGAGRMDEQYF	TGCGCCAGCAGCCAAGATGGGGCAGGACGTATGGACGAGCAGTACTTC
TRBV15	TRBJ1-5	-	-	CATSTTAYSNQPQHF	TGTGCCACCAGCACTACAGCTTATAGCAATCAGCCCCAGCATTTT
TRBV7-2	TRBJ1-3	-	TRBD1	CASSNRRGPGNTIYF	TGTGCCAGCAGCAACCGCAGGGGGCCCGGAAACACCATATATTTT
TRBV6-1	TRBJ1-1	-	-	CASREGGTEAFF	TGTGCCAGTAGGGAGGGGGGCACTGAAGCTTTCTTT
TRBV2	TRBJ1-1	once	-	CASSEERNTEAFF	TGTGCCAGCAGTGAAGAGAGGAACACTGAAGCTTTCTTT
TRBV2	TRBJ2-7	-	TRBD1	CASSATRTGTGFYEQYF	TGTGCCAGCAGCGCGACTAGGACAGGGACGGGTTTCTACGAGCAGTACTTC
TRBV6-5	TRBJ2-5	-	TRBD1	CASSPEGASYETQYF	TGTGCCAGCAGCCCCGAGGGGGCAAGCTATGAGACCCAGTACTTC
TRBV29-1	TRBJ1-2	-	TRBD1	CSVEDRGGAGYTF	TGCAGCGTTGAAGATCGAGGGGGCGCGGGCTACACCTTC
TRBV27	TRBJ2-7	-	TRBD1	CASRRSGTGIYEQYF	TGTGCCAGCAGACGAAGCGGGACAGGGATCTACGAGCAGTACTTC
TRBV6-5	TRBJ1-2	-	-	CASSYPQGNGYTF	TGTGCCAGCAGTTACCCGCAGGGGAATGGCTACACCTTC
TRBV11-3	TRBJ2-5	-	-	CASSSLGGGPRETQYF	TGTGCCAGCAGTTCACTAGGGGGGGGGCCTCGAGAGACCCAGTACTTC
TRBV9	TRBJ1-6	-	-	CASSRYGQDNSPLHF	TGTGCCAGCAGCCGCTATGGACAAGATAATTCACCCCTCCACTTT
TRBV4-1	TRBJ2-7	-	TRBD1	CASSQEAWDRGGEQYF	TGCGCCAGCAGCCAAGAAGCTTGGGACAGGGGAGGTGAGCAGTACTTC
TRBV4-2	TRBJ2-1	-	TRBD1	CASSQVGETGGNEQFF	TGTGCCAGCAGCCAAGTGGGGGAGACAGGGGGCAATGAGCAGTTCTTC
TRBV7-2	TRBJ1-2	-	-	CASSLDSHNYGYTF	TGTGCCAGCAGCTTAGACAGCCATAACTATGGCTACACCTTC
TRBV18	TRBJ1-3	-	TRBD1	CASSPGTVGSGNTIYF	TGTGCCAGCTCACCGGGGACAGTAGGTTCTGGAAACACCATATATTTT
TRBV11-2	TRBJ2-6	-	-	CASSGPQGWGTGANVLTF	TGTGCCAGCAGCGGACCCCAGGGGTGGGGGACTGGGGCCAACGTCCTGACTTTC
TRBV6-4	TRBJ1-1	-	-	CASRRDEIGNTEAFF	TGTGCCAGCAGGCGGGATGAGATTGGGAACACTGAAGCTTTCTTT
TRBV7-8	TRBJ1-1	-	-	CASSLGPYRKRQTEAFF	TGTGCCAGCAGCTTAGGTCCGTATCGGAAGCGGCAGACTGAAGCTTTCTTT
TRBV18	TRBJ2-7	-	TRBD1	CASSAGTGGENEQYF	TGTGCCAGCTCAGCCGGGACAGGGGGCGAAAACGAGCAGTACTTC
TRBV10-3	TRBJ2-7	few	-	CAIAGVGHYEQYF	TGTGCCATCGCGGGCGTAGGCCACTACGAGCAGTACTTC
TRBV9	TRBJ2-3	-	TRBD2	CASASGGDTDTQYF	TGTGCCAGCGCTAGCGGGGGGGACACAGATACGCAGTATTTT
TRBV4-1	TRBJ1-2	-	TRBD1	CASSQERTGGYGYTF	TGCGCCAGCAGCCAAGAGCGGACAGGGGGGTATGGCTACACCTTC
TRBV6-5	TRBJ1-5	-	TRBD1	CASSLTGQGNQPQHF	TGTGCCAGCAGTTTAACGGGACAGGGGAACCAGCCCCAGCATTTT
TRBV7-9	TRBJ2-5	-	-	CASSLQSSTGKHDQYF	TGTGCCAGCAGCTTACAGAGTTCGACTGGAAAACATGACCAGTACTTC
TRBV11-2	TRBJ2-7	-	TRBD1	CASSLATGQGLYEQYF	TGTGCCAGCAGCTTAGCAACGGGACAGGGATTATACGAGCAGTACTTC
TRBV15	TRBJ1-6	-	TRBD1	CATSRRDRGEAPLHF	TGTGCCACCAGCCGACGGGACAGGGGCGAGGCACCCCTCCACTTT
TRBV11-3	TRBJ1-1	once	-	CASSLEIGRENTEAFF	TGTGCCAGCAGCTTAGAGATCGGCAGGGAAAACACTGAAGCTTTCTTT
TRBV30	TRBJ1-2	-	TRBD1	CAWSMTGGAFGYTF	TGTGCCTGGAGTATGACAGGGGGCGCGTTTGGCTACACCTTC
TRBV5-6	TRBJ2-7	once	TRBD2	CASSFPGGGLHF	TGTGCCAGCAGCTTCCCGGGGGGAGGGTTACACTTC
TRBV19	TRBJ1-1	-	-	CASSIFKQGHTEAFF	TGTGCCAGTAGTATCTTTAAACAGGGACACACTGAAGCTTTCTTT
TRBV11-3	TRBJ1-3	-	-	CASSLDSGSSGNTIYF	TGTGCCAGCAGCTTAGATTCGGGGAGCTCTGGAAACACCATATATTTT
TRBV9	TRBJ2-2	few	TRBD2	CASSVGLAEFTGELFF	TGTGCCAGCAGCGTAGGACTAGCGGAATTCACCGGGGAGCTGTTTTTT
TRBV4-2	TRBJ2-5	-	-	CASSQDPWAGFATQYF	TGTGCCAGCAGCCAAGATCCTTGGGCGGGGTTCGCGACCCAGTACTTC
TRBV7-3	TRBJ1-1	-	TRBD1	CASSFTGGLGNTEAFF	TGTGCCAGCAGCTTTACAGGGGGACTCGGGAACACTGAAGCTTTCTTT